The clone carrying this T cell receptor beta chain has a handful of counts. Its specificity is not known. In germline, CDR1 is LGHNA, CDR2 YNFKEQ. The V and J ends lost 4 bases and 3 bases respectively, with 13 bases between them. The CDR3 totals 14 residues. TCR alpha and beta CDR3 regions were amplified from RNA using iRepertoire nested multiplex PCR. MiXCR, applied by TCRdb to the multiplex PCR reads, yields one record per CDR3 protein. This sample carries 300,000 to 450,000 distinct CDR3 sequences, 41% of them seen once, and the ten largest clones take 12%. The entry originates in a study of glioma-infiltrating T cells. Study summary: Sequencing aimed for roughly 4.5- to 11-fold coverage of about a million peripheral T cells. Findings of the study overall: Signature shared blood CDR3 motifs were enriched in low-divergence and depleted in high-divergence patients. Tissue-blood divergence was below expectation in non-neoplastic patients, above in gliomas.

Sequenced sample: glioma tissue, nonneoplastic brain tissue, or PBMCs (not recorded which). V and J are TRBV4-2 and TRBJ2-7; D gene unclear. The source is a human donor with low-grade glioma or glioblastoma, undergoing nonglioma brain surgery, or in good health (not recorded which). The CDR3 spells CASSPPNGDYEQYF. The CDR3 DNA sequence: TGTGCCAGCAGCCCCCCCAATGGGGACTACGAGCAGTACTTC.